This T cell receptor (beta chain) was identified in a study of T cell changes during pregnancy in multiple sclerosis. The protocol was immunoSEQ multiplex PCR, while the TCRdb copy is restricted to in-frame clones and leaves out a portion. In the table there are under 50,000 clones, approximately 93% of which are singletons. The CDR3 loop spans 15 amino acids. Looked up from germline, CDR1 is SGHRS and CDR2 is YFSETQ. J was trimmed by 0 bases and V by 1 base; bases with no gene match: 1. This clone was picked up one time. This chain connects TRBV5-1 to TRBJ1-5; 7 bases line up with TRBD1. The clonotype originates from a female donor with multiple sclerosis, enrolled in a pregnancy study. Source: CD8+ T cells from peripheral blood mononuclear cells, taken in the third trimester of pregnancy. In DNA, the CDR3 is TGCGCCAGCAGCTTGACAGGGGATAGCAATCAGCCCCAGCATTTT. Its translation is CASSLTGDSNQPQHF.